Listed below are T cell receptor beta chains from one sample, sequenced in a study of OX40 agonist ivuxolimab in advanced cancers. Method: immunoSEQ multiplex PCR; TCRdb's copy keeps in-frame clones and lacks some. The sample yields around 150,000 clones, 75% to 95% seen once. Sequencing was performed on CD4+ or CD8+ T cells sorted from blood, taken in a trial of the OX40 agonist ivuxolimab. The source is an adult with an advanced solid tumor such as melanoma, head and neck, liver or kidney cancer. CDR3s include the opening cysteine and the closing phenylalanine or tryptophan. The order of the fields is V gene, D gene, J gene, clone size, CDR3 DNA, CDR3 protein. A D gene is named only where the DNA matches it firmly. Clone size is shown for a subset of rows, as once, few, many or a class of expanded clone.

TRBV18	.	TRBJ1-1	.	TGTGCCAGCTCACCTGATCGGACTGAAGCTTTCTTT	CASSPDRTEAFF
TRBV5-1	.	TRBJ2-1	.	TGCGCCAGCAGCTTGGGCCCTGGACTGAACAATGAGCAGTTCTTC	CASSLGPGLNNEQFF
TRBV7-2	TRBD1	TRBJ1-4	.	TGTGCCAGCAGCCGAACCGGGACAGGGACGGCTAATGAAAAACTGTTTTTT	CASSRTGTGTANEKLFF
TRBV28	.	TRBJ2-4	.	TGTGCCAGCAGCCCCGGGCGCCAAAACATTCAGTACTTC	CASSPGRQNIQYF
TRBV6-5	.	TRBJ2-1	once	TGTGCCAGCAGTTACCAGAGTGTGAGTTCCTACAATGAGCAGTTCTTC	CASSYQSVSSYNEQFF
TRBV6-5	TRBD1	TRBJ1-1	once	TGTGCCAGCAGTTACAGCGGACAGGACACTGAAGCTTTCTTT	CASSYSGQDTEAFF
TRBV19	TRBD2	TRBJ2-3	.	TGTGCCAGCCGGACTAGCGGCACAGATACGCAGTATTTT	CASRTSGTDTQYF
TRBV15	.	TRBJ2-3	.	TGTGCCACCAGCAGAGCTTTTGGGCGGGTTGGGGATACGCAGTATTTT	CATSRAFGRVGDTQYF
TRBV7-9	TRBD2	TRBJ2-5	.	TGTGCCAGCAGCTCTGGACTAGCGGGATCAGAGACCCAGTACTTC	CASSSGLAGSETQYF
TRBV7-2	.	TRBJ1-4	once	TGTGCCAGCAGCACCCGGAAGGTCACTAATGAAAAACTGTTTTTT	CASSTRKVTNEKLFF
TRBV7-2	.	TRBJ1-3	.	TGTGCCAGCAGCTTAGGGTCGCCAGCCTCTGGAAACACCATATATTTT	CASSLGSPASGNTIYF
TRBV28	.	TRBJ1-1	.	TGTGCCAGCAGTCAATATCTCAAGACAGTCAAAGCTTTCTTT	CASSQYLKTVKAFF
TRBV19	.	TRBJ2-1	.	TGTGCCAGTAGGCACAACCCCGGAGATGAGCAGTTCTTC	CASRHNPGDEQFF
TRBV9	.	TRBJ2-7	.	TGTGCCAGCATTCCCCTTTTTCGTTCCTACGAGCAGTACTTC	CASIPLFRSYEQYF
TRBV2	.	TRBJ2-7	.	TGTGCCAGCAGTGAACGTGGGTGGATCTACGAGCAGTACTTC	CASSERGWIYEQYF
TRBV28	.	TRBJ1-5	.	TGTGCCAGCAGTTTCGAGGGGCGCGTGTTGGGAAATCAGCCCCAGCATTTT	CASSFEGRVLGNQPQHF
TRBV6-6	.	TRBJ2-7	.	TGTGCCAGCAGTCAGGGACTGCTAACCTACGAGCAGTACTTC	CASSQGLLTYEQYF
TRBV29-1	.	TRBJ1-2	.	TGCAGCGTTGGCAGAACTAACTATGGCTACACCTTC	CSVGRTNYGYTF
TRBV9	.	TRBJ1-1	.	TGTGCCAGCAGCGTAGACAGGAACACTGAAGCTTTCTTT	CASSVDRNTEAFF
TRBV11-2	.	TRBJ1-2	.	TGTGCCAGCAGCTTATGGCGTAACTATGGCTACACCTTC	CASSLWRNYGYTF
TRBV28	TRBD1	TRBJ1-1	.	TGTGCCAGCAGTTTAGGGCTGGGACAGGGGAACACTGAAGCTTTCTTT	CASSLGLGQGNTEAFF
TRBV7-2	TRBD2	TRBJ2-7	.	TGTGCCAGCAGCTTTCTAGGCTTAGCGGGAGGGCCCCACGAGCAGTACTTC	CASSFLGLAGGPHEQYF
TRBV7-6	.	TRBJ1-1	once	TGTGCCAGCAGCTTACGCCGGGATAACACTGAAGCTTTCTTT	CASSLRRDNTEAFF
TRBV7-9	.	TRBJ2-5	.	TGTGCCAGCAGCCGCCCCGGTTACCAAGAGACCCAGTACTTC	CASSRPGYQETQYF
TRBV4-1	.	TRBJ2-4	few	TGCGCCAGCAGTCAGACAGGTCTGAACATTCAGTACTTC	CASSQTGLNIQYF
TRBV18	TRBD1	TRBJ1-2	.	TGTGCCAGCTCAAACGGACAGGCTAACTATGGCTACACCTTC	CASSNGQANYGYTF
TRBV27	.	TRBJ2-7	.	TGTGCCAGCCGGGCAGGTTCATCCTACGAGCAGTACTTC	CASRAGSSYEQYF
TRBV19	TRBD1	TRBJ1-1	.	TGTGCCAGTAGTACGCCAGGGGGCAGGGAGCGGCGAGCTTTCTTT	CASSTPGGRERRAFF
TRBV19	.	TRBJ1-1	.	TGTGCCAGTACTCCAAACCCGATCCAGAGTGGGAACACTGAAGCTTTCTTT	CASTPNPIQSGNTEAFF
TRBV19	TRBD1	TRBJ1-1	.	TGTGCCAGTAGTGAACAGGGACAGGGGAGCGAAGCTTTCTTT	CASSEQGQGSEAFF
TRBV18	.	TRBJ1-1	once	TGTGCCAGCTCACCATACAGGGTTGACACTGAAGCTTTCTTT	CASSPYRVDTEAFF
TRBV28	TRBD1	TRBJ1-5	.	TGTGCCAGCACCCCGGGACAGCAGCCCCAGCATTTT	CASTPGQQPQHF
TRBV9	.	TRBJ1-2	.	TGTGCCAGCAGCGTACCTAATGGCTACACCTTC	CASSVPNGYTF
TRBV2	.	TRBJ1-5	few	TGTGCCAGCAGTGCGGGTTATATGGACGACCAGCATTTT	CASSAGYMDDQHF
TRBV4-2	.	TRBJ1-1	.	TGTGCCAGCAGCCAAGCGGGCAGGCAAGCTTTCTTT	CASSQAGRQAFF
TRBV6-5	TRBD2	TRBJ2-1	few	TGTGCCAGCAGACTAGCGGGAGGGCACAATGAGCAGTTCTTC	CASRLAGGHNEQFF
TRBV9	.	TRBJ1-1	.	TGTGCCAGCACAACGGACAGCCCGAACACTGAAGCTTTCTTT	CASTTDSPNTEAFF
TRBV18	.	TRBJ1-1	.	TGTGCCAGCTCACCTTCTAAAACTGAAGCTTTCTTT	CASSPSKTEAFF
TRBV28	.	TRBJ1-5	.	TGTGCCAGCAGCTGGGACAGCAATCAGCCCCAGCATTTT	CASSWDSNQPQHF
TRBV6-6	.	TRBJ1-1	once	TGTGCCAGCCGTACTCTAACTGAAGCGAATGCTGAAGCTTTCTTT	CASRTLTEANAEAFF
TRBV9	TRBD2	TRBJ2-7	.	TGTGCCAGCAGCGCCGGGACTAGCTTCACTCGATCGGCTTACGAGCAGTACTTC	CASSAGTSFTRSAYEQYF
TRBV27	.	TRBJ1-4	.	TGTGCCAGCAGCCCCCTCCTAGGAAGCAGAAATGAAAAACTGTTTTTT	CASSPLLGSRNEKLFF
TRBV15	.	TRBJ2-1	.	TGTGCCACCCGGGACGTATACAATGAGCAGTTCTTC	CATRDVYNEQFF
TRBV14	.	TRBJ2-1	.	TGTGCCAGCAGCCAAGTGGGTGAGCAGTTCTTC	CASSQVGEQFF
TRBV25-1	.	TRBJ1-5	.	TGTGCCAGCAGTGAAGGAGGGCAGCTCAATCAGCCCCAGCATTTT	CASSEGGQLNQPQHF
TRBV9	TRBD1	TRBJ1-2	.	TGTGCCAGCAGCGTCGAAGATGACAGGGGCGCCTATGGCTACACCTTC	CASSVEDDRGAYGYTF
TRBV19	TRBD1	TRBJ1-1	.	TGTGCCAGTAGTACGACAGGGCCGGAAGCTTTCTTT	CASSTTGPEAFF
TRBV28	.	TRBJ1-1	.	TGTGCCAGCAGTCCCGTCAGGGGAAAGGACACTGAAGCTTTCTTT	CASSPVRGKDTEAFF
TRBV15	TRBD1	TRBJ2-1	once	TGTGCCACCCGGGTCCGGGACAGCCCCTACAATGAGCAGTTCTTC	CATRVRDSPYNEQFF